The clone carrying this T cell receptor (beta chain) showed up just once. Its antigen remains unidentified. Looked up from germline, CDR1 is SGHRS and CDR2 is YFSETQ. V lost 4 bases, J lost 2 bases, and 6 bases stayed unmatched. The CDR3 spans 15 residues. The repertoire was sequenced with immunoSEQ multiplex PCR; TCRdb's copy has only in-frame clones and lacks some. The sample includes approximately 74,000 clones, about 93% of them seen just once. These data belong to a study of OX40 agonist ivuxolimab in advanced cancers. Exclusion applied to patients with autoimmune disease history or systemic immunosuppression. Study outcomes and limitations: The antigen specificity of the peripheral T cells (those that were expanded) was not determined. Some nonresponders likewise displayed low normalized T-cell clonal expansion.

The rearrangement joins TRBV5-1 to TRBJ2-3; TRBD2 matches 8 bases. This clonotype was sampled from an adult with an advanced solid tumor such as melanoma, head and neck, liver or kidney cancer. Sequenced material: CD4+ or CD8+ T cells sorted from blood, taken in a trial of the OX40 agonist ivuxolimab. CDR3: CASSTGLAYTDTQYF. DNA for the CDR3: TGCGCCAGCAGCACTGGACTAGCATACACAGATACGCAGTATTTT.